The present T cell receptor (beta chain) was sequenced within a study of OX40 agonist ivuxolimab in advanced cancers. Data came from immunoSEQ multiplex PCR; TCRdb stores just in-frame clones and leaves some out. The sample carries some 50,000 clones, over 80% recorded once. Overall study findings and caveats: Clonal expansion was seen in CD4+ and CD8+ blood T cells by week 6 at 0.1 to 3.0 mg/kg. Averaging showed that CD8+ T cells had more expanded clones than CD4+ did.

Concerning this clone itself: Its target is unknown.

This CDR3 is 15 amino acids long. Germline-derived CDR1 and CDR2 are MDHEN and SYDVKM. V was shortened by 3 bases and J by 2 bases, with 11 bases between the two germline ends. V usage is TRBV28 and J usage is TRBJ1-3; D perhaps matches TRBD1 (5 bases). This clonotype was obtained from an adult with an advanced solid tumor such as melanoma, head and neck, liver or kidney cancer. Source: CD4+ or CD8+ T cells sorted from blood, taken in a trial of the OX40 agonist ivuxolimab. The CDR3 nucleotides read TGTGCCAGCAGTTTTTGGGGGACGGCTGGAAACACCATATATTTT. It yields the protein CASSFWGTAGNTIYF.